This TCR beta chain emerged from a study of cytomegalovirus exposure and HLA in healthy donors. Overall study: Falling in the Caucasian-associated ancestry cluster were approximately 86% of approximately 400 genotyped donors.

Vbeta (60) and Jbeta (13) primers were used in the PCR. The repertoire was sequenced with immunoSEQ multiplex PCR; TCRdb's copy has only in-frame clones and lacks some. The data show 200,000 to 250,000 clones, with more than 75% seen just once and roughly 1.3% held by the top ten. Study findings and constraints: Compared with the approximately 670-donor mean, an Asian-associated ancestry cluster reportedly had fewer N-insertions, according to a later analysis. With DRB1 most and HLA-C fewest, TCR association rates differed between HLA loci in a later analysis.

As for this clone: The antigen remains unidentified.

The donors were healthy bone marrow donors. This CDR3 is 19 amino acids long. Germline lookup yields CDR1 LNHDA and CDR2 SQIVND (reference sequence). V was clipped by 1 base and J by 0 bases; unmatched bases: 7. This TCR was recovered from a human donor in good health. V gene TRBV19 combines with J gene TRBJ2-1; 12 nucleotides align to TRBD2. The sample consisted of PBMCs. CDR3 in DNA: TGTGCCAGTAGTATAGCGGGGACTAGCGGGCCGAGCTCCTACAATGAGCAGTTCTTC. Its protein is CASSIAGTSGPSSYNEQFF.